What follows is one T cell receptor beta chain and its context. Assay used: immunoSEQ multiplex PCR; TCRdb lists only in-frame clones, some missing. The data show 75,000 to 85,000 clones, with approximately 82% seen just once and around 6.9% held by the top ten. This CDR3 has 16 residues. The germline V gene encodes CDR1 SGDLS and CDR2 YYNGEE. V shed 0 bases, J shed 6 bases, and the junction held 11 bases outside the gene matches. The data were taken from a study of blood T cell repertoires in COVID-19. Study-level background: T cells, B-cell-depleted T cells, or PBMCs supplied cDNA or gDNA.

This receptor was identified in a human donor in a cohort sampled during active COVID-19. Sequences were obtained from peripheral blood. V and J are TRBV9 and TRBJ2-5; TRBD1 aligns across 7 bases. CDR3 in amino acids: CASSVERDSVQKTQYF. The CDR3 nucleotides read TGTGCCAGCAGCGTAGAACGGGACAGCGTCCAGAAGACCCAGTACTTC.